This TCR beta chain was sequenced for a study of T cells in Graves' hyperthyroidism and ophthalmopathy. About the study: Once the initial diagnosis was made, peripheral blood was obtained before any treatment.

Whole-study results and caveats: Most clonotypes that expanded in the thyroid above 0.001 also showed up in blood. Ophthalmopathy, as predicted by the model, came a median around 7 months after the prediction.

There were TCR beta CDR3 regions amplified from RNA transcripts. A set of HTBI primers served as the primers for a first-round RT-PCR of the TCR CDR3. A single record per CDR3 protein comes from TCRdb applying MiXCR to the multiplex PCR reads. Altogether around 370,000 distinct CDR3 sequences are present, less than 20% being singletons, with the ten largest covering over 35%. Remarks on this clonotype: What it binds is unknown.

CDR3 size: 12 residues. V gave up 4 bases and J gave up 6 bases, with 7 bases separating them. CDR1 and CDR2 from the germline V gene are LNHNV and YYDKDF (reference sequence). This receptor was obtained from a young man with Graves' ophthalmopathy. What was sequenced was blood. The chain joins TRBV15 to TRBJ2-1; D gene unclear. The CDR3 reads CATSNSPNEQFF. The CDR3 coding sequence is TGTGCCACCAGCAATTCCCCCAATGAGCAGTTCTTC.